This TCR beta chain was found in a study of cytomegalovirus exposure and HLA in healthy donors. Whole-study findings and limits: Relative to the 666-donor mean, N-insertions were reportedly fewer in an Asian-associated ancestry cluster in a later analysis.

Trimming shortened V by 9 bases and J by 5 bases, and 13 bases separated the two germline ends. The length of the CDR3 is 12 residues. Germline CDR1 reads MNHEY; CDR2 reads SVGAGI. To note about this clone: What it recognizes is unknown.

PCR used 60 Vbeta primers and 13 Jbeta primers. Sequenced by immunoSEQ multiplex PCR; TCRdb stores in-frame clones only, minus some. The table lists approximately 110,000 clones, about four fifths of them singletons. Sample: PBMCs. This clonotype was sampled from a man aged 35-49 years in good health and CMV-seronegative. V gene TRBV6-5 combines with J gene TRBJ2-5; D perhaps matches TRBD2 (6 bases). The CDR3, as DNA: TGTGCCAGTGCAAATGGGAGGGAGACCCAGTACTTC. Translation gives CASANGRETQYF.